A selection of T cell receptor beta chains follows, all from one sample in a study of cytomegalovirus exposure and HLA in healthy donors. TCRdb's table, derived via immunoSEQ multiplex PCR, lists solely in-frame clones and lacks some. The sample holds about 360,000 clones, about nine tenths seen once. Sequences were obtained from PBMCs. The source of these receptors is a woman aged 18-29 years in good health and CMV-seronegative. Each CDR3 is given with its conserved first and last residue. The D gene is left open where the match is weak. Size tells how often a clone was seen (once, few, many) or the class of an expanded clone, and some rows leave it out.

cdr3_nt: TGTGCCAGCAGTTTGGCTAGCGGGGGCCTCACCGAGCAGTACTTC
cdr3_aa: CASSLASGGLTEQYF
j_call: TRBJ2-7
v_call: TRBV27
d_call: TRBD2
clone_size: NA

cdr3_nt: TGTGCCAGCAGCTCAACCGCCGGGACAGGGAGTTCCTACGAGCAGTACTTC
cdr3_aa: CASSSTAGTGSSYEQYF
j_call: TRBJ2-7
v_call: TRBV7-8
d_call: TRBD1
clone_size: NA

cdr3_nt: TGTGCCAGCAGTGGACAGGGAAATAATGGCTACACCTTC
cdr3_aa: CASSGQGNNGYTF
j_call: TRBJ1-2
v_call: TRBV9
d_call: TRBD1
clone_size: NA

cdr3_nt: TGCGCCAGCAGCCAAGAAGGAAGGGGGAGTGGCTACACCTTC
cdr3_aa: CASSQEGRGSGYTF
j_call: TRBJ1-2
v_call: TRBV4-1
d_call: NA
clone_size: NA

cdr3_nt: TGTGCCAGTAAAGGACGGACAGGGGGTTTTAGCAATCAGCCCCAGCATTTT
cdr3_aa: CASKGRTGGFSNQPQHF
j_call: TRBJ1-5
v_call: TRBV19
d_call: TRBD1
clone_size: NA

cdr3_nt: TGTGCCAGCAGCTTAAGCCCGACACAAGAGACCCAGTACTTC
cdr3_aa: CASSLSPTQETQYF
j_call: TRBJ2-5
v_call: TRBV7-9
d_call: NA
clone_size: once

cdr3_nt: TGTGCCAGCAGTTACTCGGGAACGGGGATAGGCTACGAGCAGTACTTC
cdr3_aa: CASSYSGTGIGYEQYF
j_call: TRBJ2-7
v_call: TRBV6-6
d_call: NA
clone_size: NA

cdr3_nt: TGCGCCAGCAGTCAATCGAGCAGTTGGGCCTTGGGCTACACCTTC
cdr3_aa: CASSQSSSWALGYTF
j_call: TRBJ1-2
v_call: TRBV23-1
d_call: NA
clone_size: NA

cdr3_nt: TGTGCCAGCAGCGTACTATCAACCGGGACTAACAATGAGCAGTTCTTC
cdr3_aa: CASSVLSTGTNNEQFF
j_call: TRBJ2-1
v_call: TRBV9
d_call: TRBD2
clone_size: NA

cdr3_nt: TGTGCCACCAGCAGGGGCAGGGAAGGGGAAAAACTGTTTTTT
cdr3_aa: CATSRGREGEKLFF
j_call: TRBJ1-4
v_call: TRBV15
d_call: NA
clone_size: few

cdr3_nt: TGCGCCAGCAGCCCCTTCTCAGGGTACTCTGGAAACACCATATATTTT
cdr3_aa: CASSPFSGYSGNTIYF
j_call: TRBJ1-3
v_call: TRBV5-1
d_call: NA
clone_size: NA

cdr3_nt: TGTGCCACTATTAGCGGGATTTTGAATGAGCAGTTCTTC
cdr3_aa: CATISGILNEQFF
j_call: TRBJ2-1
v_call: TRBV28
d_call: TRBD2
clone_size: NA

cdr3_nt: TGTGCCAGCAGTTTGTCGGGACAGGGGGCGCCAGGGGCCAACGTCCTGACTTTC
cdr3_aa: CASSLSGQGAPGANVLTF
j_call: TRBJ2-6
v_call: TRBV28
d_call: TRBD1
clone_size: once

cdr3_nt: TGTGCCATCAGTGATGTCGGGAAAGGAACAGATACGCAGTATTTT
cdr3_aa: CAISDVGKGTDTQYF
j_call: TRBJ2-3
v_call: TRBV10-3
d_call: NA
clone_size: NA

cdr3_nt: TGCAGCACCTCCCCGGGACAGGAGCAGTTCTTC
cdr3_aa: CSTSPGQEQFF
j_call: TRBJ2-1
v_call: TRBV29-1
d_call: TRBD1
clone_size: NA

cdr3_nt: TGTGCCAGCAGCAAATGTTCCTCAGTCTACGAGCAGTACTTC
cdr3_aa: CASSKCSSVYEQYF
j_call: TRBJ2-7
v_call: TRBV21-1
d_call: NA
clone_size: few

cdr3_nt: TGCAGCGCTAAGACTAGCGGGGCATTCTACAATGAGCAGTTCTTC
cdr3_aa: CSAKTSGAFYNEQFF
j_call: TRBJ2-1
v_call: TRBV29-1
d_call: TRBD2
clone_size: NA

cdr3_nt: TGCGCCAGCAGCACCACCTGGACAGGGGCCAACGTCCTGACTTTC
cdr3_aa: CASSTTWTGANVLTF
j_call: TRBJ2-6
v_call: TRBV5-1
d_call: NA
clone_size: NA

cdr3_nt: TGTGCCAGCAGCTGGGGAGGGAGGGGGTCGCTGAACTTC
cdr3_aa: CASSWGGRGSLNF
j_call: TRBJ2-4
v_call: TRBV27
d_call: NA
clone_size: once

cdr3_nt: TGTGCCAGCTCCAACCAGGGTAATCAGCCCCAGCATTTT
cdr3_aa: CASSNQGNQPQHF
j_call: TRBJ1-5
v_call: TRBV2
d_call: NA
clone_size: NA

cdr3_nt: TGTGCCAGCAGTGGAGGAAACCTATCCTACGAGCAGTACTTC
cdr3_aa: CASSGGNLSYEQYF
j_call: TRBJ2-7
v_call: TRBV2
d_call: NA
clone_size: NA

cdr3_nt: TGCGCCAGCAGCCAAGACATTCTAGCGGGAGGGGCCTCATCTAGCACAGATACGCAGTATTTT
cdr3_aa: CASSQDILAGGASSSTDTQYF
j_call: TRBJ2-3
v_call: TRBV4-1
d_call: TRBD2
clone_size: NA

cdr3_nt: TGTGCCAGCAGCCCTCTCATCGAGGGGGCTAGAGAGACCCAGTACTTC
cdr3_aa: CASSPLIEGARETQYF
j_call: TRBJ2-5
v_call: TRBV14
d_call: TRBD1
clone_size: NA

cdr3_nt: TGTGCCAGCAGTTTTAGGGGATTCTCCTACGAGCAGTACTTC
cdr3_aa: CASSFRGFSYEQYF
j_call: TRBJ2-7
v_call: TRBV28
d_call: NA
clone_size: NA

cdr3_nt: TGTGCCAGCAGTGAATCCCCTAGCGGGAGGTTGGAGACAGATACGCAGTATTTT
cdr3_aa: CASSESPSGRLETDTQYF
j_call: TRBJ2-3
v_call: TRBV25-1
d_call: TRBD2
clone_size: NA

cdr3_nt: TGTGCCAGCAGTTTAGCAGTCCGGGCCGGGGAGCTGTTTTTT
cdr3_aa: CASSLAVRAGELFF
j_call: TRBJ2-2
v_call: TRBV27
d_call: NA
clone_size: NA

cdr3_nt: TGTGCCAGCTCACCGGGACAGGGGGCGCATAGTCGCTATGGCTACACCTTC
cdr3_aa: CASSPGQGAHSRYGYTF
j_call: TRBJ1-2
v_call: TRBV18
d_call: TRBD1
clone_size: NA

cdr3_nt: TGTGCCAGCAGTGCCGAGGTGTCTGGAAACACCATATATTTT
cdr3_aa: CASSAEVSGNTIYF
j_call: TRBJ1-3
v_call: TRBV6-4
d_call: NA
clone_size: NA

cdr3_nt: TGCGCCAGCAGCCACCCAAACTACGAGCAGTACTTC
cdr3_aa: CASSHPNYEQYF
j_call: TRBJ2-7
v_call: TRBV4-1
d_call: NA
clone_size: NA